Listed below are T cell receptor beta chains from one sample, sequenced in a study of HIV-infected patients and healthy controls. A single record per CDR3 protein comes from TCRdb applying MiXCR to the 5' RACE reads. Of 19,000 or so distinct CDR3 sequences in the sample, roughly 18% were seen once. The sequencing sample was made of CD8+ T cells from blood. The receptors derive from a human donor in good health. The CDR3 runs from the conserved cysteine through the conserved F or W. A D gene is named only where the DNA matches it firmly. Only some rows state a clone size, as once, few, many or a class for expanded clones.

TRBV13	.	TRBJ2-7	TRBD1	CASSPGQDWGEQYF	TGTGCCAGCAGCCCGGGACAGGACTGGGGTGAGCAGTACTTC
TRBV20-1	many	TRBJ2-1	TRBD2	CSARHPSGIGDNEQFF	TGCAGTGCTAGACACCCTAGCGGGATCGGTGACAATGAGCAGTTCTTC
TRBV4-1	few	TRBJ2-1	.	CASSQGVSYNEQFF	TGCGCCAGCAGCCAGGGGGTTTCCTACAATGAGCAGTTCTTC
TRBV7-6	few	TRBJ1-1	TRBD1	CASSGPGGLNTEAFF	TGTGCCAGCAGCGGACCAGGGGGCTTGAACACTGAAGCTTTCTTT
TRBV7-3	.	TRBJ2-1	.	CASSPTVDNEQFF	TGTGCCAGCAGCCCAACTGTTGACAATGAGCAGTTCTTC
TRBV27	medium-sized	TRBJ1-2	TRBD1	CASSHGTGVYGYTF	TGTGCCAGCAGTCACGGTACAGGGGTTTATGGCTACACCTTC
TRBV4-1	.	TRBJ1-1	TRBD1	CASSLRDSLNTEAFF	TGCGCCAGCAGCCTACGGGACAGCTTGAACACTGAAGCTTTCTTT
TRBV7-9	.	TRBJ1-2	.	CASSSGDIFCGYTF	TGTGCCAGCAGCTCCGGGGACATTTTCTGTGGCTACACCTTC
TRBV12-3/TRBV12-4	.	TRBJ1-2	.	CASSLLAQGLPYGYTF	TGTGCCAGCAGTTTATTGGCCCAAGGCCTACCCTATGGCTACACCTTC
TRBV9	many	TRBJ1-1	.	CASSVGGAGTEAFF	TGTGCCAGCAGCGTGGGGGGCGCGGGCACTGAAGCTTTCTTT
TRBV6-1	many	TRBJ2-6	.	CASSGQVSGANVLTF	TGTGCCAGCAGTGGACAGGTTTCTGGGGCCAACGTCCTGACTTTC